Reported below is one TCR beta chain. These data come from a study of cytomegalovirus exposure and HLA in healthy donors. 60 Vbeta and 13 Jbeta primers were used in PCR. Sequenced by immunoSEQ multiplex PCR; TCRdb stores in-frame clones only, minus some. The table records under 250,000 clones, 85% of them present only once. The V end lost 4 bases, the J end lost 5 bases, and 6 bases lay between the germline ends. CDR1 and CDR2 (germline): MDHEN, SYDVKM. The CDR3 has 11 residues. The sample was PBMCs. This TCR came from a woman in her fifties or sixties in good health and CMV-seronegative. V and J are TRBV28 and TRBJ2-7; D unclear. DNA for the CDR3: TGTGCCAGCAGTTCCACAGACGAGCAGTACTTC. Protein product: CASSSTDEQYF.